This T cell receptor (beta chain) is drawn from a study of blood T cell repertoires in COVID-19. Background on the study: Sample material is recorded as cDNA or gDNA derived from T cells, B-cell-depleted T cells, or PBMCs.

Original handling: The assay estimated nucleated cells by amplifying reference gene primers. The assay was immunoSEQ multiplex PCR, and TCRdb's table has in-frame clones only and misses some. D and trimming come from the DNA, and the V and J calls and clone size come from that table. The sample carries about 180,000 clones, roughly 82% recorded once. This clone turned up a few times. CDR1 is KGHDR and CDR2 is SFDVKD in the germline V gene. There are 20 residues in the CDR3. With V trimmed by 3 bases and J by 0 bases, 13 bases remained unmatched. Adults between roughly 18 and 95 years of age took part from 20 to 25 US areas.

The source material was PBMCs or T cells enriched from blood (not recorded which). The rearrangement links TRBV24-1 to TRBJ2-1; TRBD1 agrees at 10 bases. The sequence was collected from a woman aged 25-40 years who had recovered from COVID-19. The CDR3 here is CATSDLGDRGKSSSYNEQFF. Here the CDR3 DNA reads TGTGCCACCAGTGATCTAGGGGACAGGGGAAAGAGTAGCTCCTACAATGAGCAGTTCTTC.